The 21 T cell receptor beta chains given below trace back to one sample, sequenced in a study of blood T cell repertoires in COVID-19. Repertoires were generated with immunoSEQ multiplex PCR, while TCRdb's copy carries only in-frame clones and drops some. This sample carries fewer than 350,000 clones, around 88% of them seen once, and the ten largest clones take around 2.1%. Sequencing was performed on peripheral blood. The source of these receptors is a woman in her 30s who had recovered from COVID-19.

The gene calls are TRBV7-2 and TRBJ2-3; 7 bases fit TRBD1. Looked up from germline, CDR1 is SGHTA and CDR2 is FQGNSA. V was pared by 0 bases and J by 11 bases, with 2 bases of the junction left unmatched. This CDR3 region has 12 residues. CDR3 sequence reads: CASSLARDRQYF. Here the CDR3 DNA reads TGTGCCAGCAGCTTAGCCCGGGACAGGCAGTATTTT. Complete variable domain (other parts from reference TRBV7-2 and TRBJ2-3): GAGVSQSPSNKVTEKGKDVELRCDPISGHTALYWYRQSLGQGLEFLIYFQGNSAPDKSGLPSDRFSAERTGGSVSTLTIQRTQQEDSAVYLCASSLARDRQYFGPGTRLTVL.

V is TRBV11-2 and J is TRBJ2-2, with 8 nucleotides matching TRBD1. The V and J ends lost 6 bases and 7 bases, in that order; junction bases with no gene match: 1. The CDR3 contains 12 residues. Germline V gene data show CDR1 as SGHAT and CDR2 as FQNNGV. The DNA of the CDR3 is TGTGCCAGCAGGACAGGGGACGGGGAGCTGTTTTTT. Amino acids: CASRTGDGELFF.

The V and J genes are TRBV10-3 and TRBJ2-2, with 10 positions matching TRBD1. Germline V gene data show CDR1 as ENHRY and CDR2 as SYGVKD. This CDR3 contains 12 residues. V lost 10 bases to trimming and J lost 6 bases; unmatched junction nucleotides: 2. The CDR3 loop reads CARDRGAGELFF. The CDR3 region has the DNA TGTGCCAGGGACAGGGGCGCCGGGGAGCTGTTTTTT.

The rearrangement joins TRBV25-1 to TRBJ2-7; D is unclear. The CDR3 loop spans 12 amino acids. Germline V lookup: CDR1 MGHDK, CDR2 SYGVNS. V lost 4 bases and J lost 3, with 7 bases in between. The DNA for the CDR3 is TGTGCCAGCAGTGCTCAGGACTACGAGCAGTACTTC. Its translation: CASSAQDYEQYF.

V and J are TRBV5-6 and TRBJ1-5; D uncertain. The CDR3 is 14 residues long. Trimming stripped 3 bases from V and 2 bases from J, with 9 bases between. Germline V lookup: CDR1 SGHDT, CDR2 YYEEEE. The CDR3 region has the DNA TGTGCCAGCAGCTCCTTCAGCGGCAATCAGCCCCAGCATTTT. This gives the protein CASSSFSGNQPQHF.

The table lists this clone with a few counts. V is TRBV4-3 and J is TRBJ2-1, with D tentatively TRBD2 (7 bases). CDR1 LGHNA and CDR2 YSLEER come from the germline V gene. CDR3 length: 18 residues. The V end lost 0 bases, the J end lost 9 bases, and 24 bases lay between the germline ends. The CDR3 spells CASSQDRVGGGPAVEQFF. The CDR3 nucleotides are TGCGCCAGCAGCCAAGACCGGGTAGGGGGAGGGCCTGCAGTTGAGCAGTTCTTC.

This chain links TRBV27 with TRBJ2-3; tentative D call: TRBD2 (6 bases). Trimming pared 6 bases from V and 9 bases from J, leaving 25 bases between. This CDR3 is built from 16 residues. The germline V gene encodes CDR1 MNHEY and CDR2 SMNVEV (reference sequence). In DNA form, the CDR3 reads TGTGCCAGCAGCCCGGGCGGGGCGGCGAGCTCTAGGACGCAGTATTTT. Protein sequence: CASSPGGAASSRTQYF.

The gene calls are TRBV7-3 and TRBJ2-2; a possible D gene is TRBD2 (6 bases). With 5 bases removed from V and 0 bases from J, the gap between germline ends came to 13 bases. The CDR3 covers 16 residues. CDR1 is SGHTA and CDR2 is FQGTGA in the germline V gene. In nucleotides, the CDR3 is TGTGCCAGCAGCCTACGGGCTAGCGCGAACACCGGGGAGCTGTTTTTT. Its translation: CASSLRASANTGELFF.

The chain combines TRBV11-2 with TRBJ2-7, with D possibly matching TRBD1 (6 bases). The CDR3 spans 16 residues. Germline V gives CDR1 SGHAT, CDR2 FQNNGV. V lost 6 bases and J lost 0, with 18 bases in between. CDR3 coding DNA: TGTGCCAGCAGAGGAACCACAGGGCCCCTCTCCTACGAGCAGTACTTC. Translation gives CASRGTTGPLSYEQYF.

The chain joins TRBV21-1 to TRBJ1-3; TRBD1, the table's D call, lacks a check against the DNA. TRBV21-1 is a pseudogene locus. The CDR3 is 15 amino acids. CDR3: CASSNYRYSGNTIYF. CDR3 DNA: TGTGCCAGCAGCAATTACAGGTACTCTGGAAACACCATATATTTT.

V and J are TRBV3-1 (or the pseudogene TRBV3-2) and TRBJ2-4; TRBD2 might be the D (6 bases). V shed 0 bases and J shed 6 bases, with 18 bases lying between them. CDR1 is LGHDT and CDR2 is YNNKEL in the germline V gene (reference sequence). This CDR3 is 17 amino acids long. CDR3 coding DNA: TGTGCCAGCAGCCAAGACAGGAGGAGGGTTGCGGGAAACATTCAGTACTTC. The encoded protein is CASSQDRRRVAGNIQYF.

This rearrangement joins TRBV28 to TRBJ2-3, with D perhaps matching TRBD2 (5 bases). Trimming shortened V by 4 bases and J by 8 bases, and 16 bases separated the two germline ends. Germline CDR1 reads MDHEN; CDR2 reads SYDVKM. The CDR3 length is 14 residues. CDR3 DNA sequence: TGTGCCAGCAGTTCAACTAGTAACATCGGTACGCAGTATTTT. This encodes CASSSTSNIGTQYF. The whole variable domain, remainder taken from reference TRBV28 and TRBJ2-3, is DVKVTQSSRYLVKRTGEKVFLECVQDMDHENMFWYRQDPGLGLRLIYFSYDVKMKEKGDIPEGYSVSREKKERFSLILESASTNQTSMYLCASSSTSNIGTQYFGPGTRLTVL.

With regard to this clone: Other DNA sequences in the sample encode the same CDR3. The chain uses TRBV7-2 and TRBJ1-5; 7 bases line up with TRBD1. After removal of 4 bases from V and 4 bases from J, the junction contained 1 base not matched to a gene. This CDR3 comprises 13 residues. The germline V gene encodes CDR1 SGHTA and CDR2 FQGNSA. The CDR3 bases are TGTGCCAGCAGCTCACAGGGGAATCAGCCCCAGCATTTT. It codes for CASSSQGNQPQHF.

Only a few counts were recorded for this clone. The gene calls are TRBV28 and TRBJ1-5; TRBD1 is a possible D gene (5 bases). V gave up 1 base and J gave up 5 bases, with 6 bases separating them. Germline V gene sequence: CDR1 MDHEN, CDR2 SYDVKM. This CDR3 has 13 amino acids. The CDR3, as DNA: TGTGCCAGCAGTTTATCCAGGGATCAGCCCCAGCATTTT. Encoded protein: CASSLSRDQPQHF.

In this sample, this clone turned up once. This chain joins TRBV21-1 and TRBJ2-7; the table's D gene call, TRBD1, was not cross checked with the DNA. TRBV21-1 is termed a pseudogene. This CDR3 region has 17 residues. The CDR3 DNA reads TGTGCCAGCAGCAAAGGGTTTGACAGGGGGCGCGACTACGAGCAGTACTTC. Amino acids: CASSKGFDRGRDYEQYF.

The chain couples TRBV6-6 to TRBJ1-2; D gene unclear. CDR3 length equals 14 residues. Looked up from germline, CDR1 is MNHNY and CDR2 is SVGAGI (reference sequence). V was cut by 0 bases and J by 1 base, with 6 bases left in between. CDR3 in DNA: TGTGCCAGCAGTTACTCTCGGGGTAACTATGGCTACACCTTC. This codes for CASSYSRGNYGYTF.

The gene calls are TRBV19 and TRBJ2-1; TRBD2 aligns across 7 bases. With V trimmed by 2 bases and J by 3 bases, 4 bases remained unmatched. This CDR3 contains 15 residues. Germline V CDR1 and CDR2: LNHDA, SQIVND (reference sequence). CDR3 residues: CASSIIASGYNEQFF. The CDR3, as DNA: TGTGCCAGTAGTATAATCGCTAGCGGCTACAATGAGCAGTTCTTC.

The chain joins TRBV27 to TRBJ2-1; D unresolved. This CDR3 comprises 13 residues. Germline V lookup: CDR1 MNHEY, CDR2 SMNVEV (reference sequence). The V gene lost 5 bases and the J gene lost 9 bases, with 14 bases spanning the gap. CDR3 amino acids: CASSIIARGEQFF. As DNA, the CDR3 is TGTGCCAGCAGTATTATCGCCCGCGGTGAGCAGTTCTTC.

The rearrangement links TRBV9 to TRBJ2-1, with 7 positions matching TRBD1. V was pared by 0 bases and J by 7 bases, with 4 bases of the junction left unmatched. The germline V gene has CDR1 SGDLS and CDR2 YYNGEE. The CDR3 sequence is 14 residues long. The CDR3 coding sequence is TGTGCCAGCAGCGTAGAGGCCAGGGGGAATGAGCAGTTCTTC. It specifies CASSVEARGNEQFF. The variable domain in full, completed from reference TRBV9 and TRBJ2-1, reads DSGVTQTPKHLITATGQRVTLRCSPRSGDLSVYWYQQSLDQGLQFLIQYYNGEERAKGNILERFSAQQFPDLHSELNLSSLELGDSALYFCASSVEARGNEQFFGPGTRLTVL.

In its sample, this clone was seen once. This rearrangement joins TRBV2 to TRBJ2-7; 7 bases match TRBD1. V shed 4 bases and J 5 bases; nucleotides not matched to a gene: 5. Germline assignment: CDR1 SNHLY and CDR2 FYNNEI. The CDR3 has 13 amino acids. CDR3 amino acids: CASSVEGADEQYF. CDR3 DNA sequence: TGTGCCAGCAGTGTTGAGGGGGCGGACGAGCAGTACTTC.

This sequence joins TRBV18 and TRBJ1-1; 7 nucleotides match TRBD1. CDR3 length: 16 residues. Germline loops: CDR1 KGHSH, CDR2 LQKENI. V lost 0 bases and J lost 0; bases outside the gene matches: 4. The CDR3 spells CASSPPGGTMNTEAFF. CDR3 DNA sequence: TGTGCCAGCTCACCACCAGGGGGCACAATGAACACTGAAGCTTTCTTT.